What follows are 13 T cell receptor beta chains derived from one specimen sequenced in a study of blood T cell repertoires in COVID-19. Here immunoSEQ multiplex PCR was the method, and the copy in TCRdb shows in-frame clones only, minus some. Among roughly 150,000 clones listed, around 81% were seen once. Sequencing input: peripheral blood. Source of these receptors: a woman between 50 and 59 years old with acute or convalescent COVID-19.

This clone was observed a handful of times. The V gene is TRBV29-1, the J gene TRBJ1-5, with a tentative D call TRBD1 (5 bases). The CDR3 runs 14 residues. V shed 5 bases and J shed 7 bases, with 18 bases lying between them. Per germline, CDR1 SQVTM and CDR2 ANQGSEA. The CDR3 bases are TGCAGCGTTCTCGTGGGGGGGGAAGGCCAGCCCCAGCATTTT. Residues: CSVLVGGEGQPQHF.

The chain is built from TRBV7-9 and TRBJ1-2, with a tentative D call TRBD1 (5 bases). The CDR3 loop spans 13 amino acids. CDR1 is SEHNR, CDR2 FQNEAQ, per germline (reference sequence). Trimming removed 11 bases from V and 0 bases from J, with 13 bases in between. The CDR3 DNA is TGTGCCGGTTCAGGGAAATCTAACTATGGCTACACCTTC. It yields the protein CAGSGKSNYGYTF.

This clone was seen a few times. This chain connects TRBV6-2 or TRBV6-3 to TRBJ2-7, with 14 nucleotides matching TRBD2. With 6 bases clipped from V and 3 bases from J, the junction kept 13 bases outside the gene matches. CDR3 length: 18 residues. CDR1 and CDR2 (germline): MNHEY, SVGEGT. The CDR3 is CASSQTSGGATSNYEQYF. The DNA of the CDR3 is TGTGCCAGCAGCCAGACTAGCGGGGGGGCCACATCCAACTACGAGCAGTACTTC.

The J gene is TRBJ1-5, the V gene TRBV6-5; possibly TRBD1 for D (6 bases). The CDR3 contains 15 residues. From germline, CDR1 is MNHEY and CDR2 SVGAGI. Trimming took off 6 bases at V and 2 bases at J, with 14 bases between the two ends. CDR3 sequence reads: CASRREGVGNQPQHF. The CDR3 nucleotides read TGTGCCAGCAGGAGAGAGGGGGTTGGCAATCAGCCCCAGCATTTT.

The chain recombines TRBV18 with TRBJ1-2; 7 nucleotides match TRBD1. The junction had 7 bases not matched to a gene; V was cut back by 4 bases and J by 8 bases. Germline V lookup: CDR1 KGHSH, CDR2 LQKENI. The CDR3 is 13 residues long. CDR3 protein: CASSQNRGNGYTF. The CDR3 coding sequence is TGTGCCAGCTCACAAAACAGGGGTAACGGCTACACCTTC.

Concerning this clone itself: This sample includes further DNA sequences coding for the same CDR3. The CDR3 here is CASSVGGQTEAFF. The CDR3 DNA is TGTGCCAGCAGCGTAGGAGGGCAAACTGAAGCTTTCTTT. V gene TRBV9 combines with J gene TRBJ1-1; the D is unclear. This CDR3 has 13 residues. Germline CDR1 and CDR2: SGDLS and YYNGEE. V was cut by 0 bases and J by 5 bases, with 8 bases left in between.

The chain employs TRBV9 and TRBJ1-6; TRBD1 agrees at 7 bases. The germline V gene encodes CDR1 SGDLS and CDR2 YYNGEE. The CDR3 has 13 amino acids. V lost 3 bases to trimming and J lost 14 bases; unmatched junction nucleotides: 8. The CDR3 region is CASSEERGQSLHF. The CDR3 DNA reads as TGTGCCAGCAGCGAGGAGAGGGGACAGTCCCTCCACTTT.

This sequence joins TRBV6-5 and TRBJ1-6, with D tentatively TRBD1 (6 bases). The CDR3 length is 14 residues. Germline values: CDR1 MNHEY, CDR2 SVGAGI. V was pared by 7 bases and J by 9 bases, with 16 bases between. CDR3 sequence (DNA): TGTGCCAGCATTTTAGAGGGGGTAGGTTCACCCCTCCACTTT. Translated: CASILEGVGSPLHF.

The chain combines TRBV27 with TRBJ2-3, with 11 bases matching TRBD2. The CDR3 is 16 residues long. Germline values: CDR1 MNHEY, CDR2 SMNVEV (reference sequence). V was clipped by 0 bases and J by 3 bases; unmatched bases: 2. DNA for the CDR3: TGTGCCAGCAGTTTATCGACTAGCGGGGTAACAGATACGCAGTATTTT. This gives the protein CASSLSTSGVTDTQYF.

The rearrangement uses TRBV4-3 and TRBJ1-3; 9 bases map to TRBD1. The V and J ends lost 0 bases and 5 bases, in that order; junction bases with no gene match: 5. The CDR3 is made up of 16 amino acids. Per germline, CDR1 LGHNA and CDR2 YSLEER. CDR3 region: CASSQDLGQGRNTIYF. In DNA form, the CDR3 reads TGCGCCAGCAGCCAAGATCTAGGACAGGGGAGAAACACCATATATTTT.

The V and J genes are TRBV12-3 or TRBV12-4 and TRBJ1-1; D is perhaps TRBD1 (5 bases). The ends were cut back, 5 bases at V and 4 bases at J, with 11 bases in the middle. This CDR3 region has 13 residues. DNA for the CDR3: TGTGCCAGCAGTGACGGACAAGCCACTGAAGCTTTCTTT. Amino acid sequence: CASSDGQATEAFF.

The V call is TRBV5-1, the J call TRBJ2-7; D is possibly TRBD2 (6 bases). The CDR3 length is 12 residues. The V and J ends lost 4 bases and 3 bases respectively, with 8 bases between them. In germline, CDR1 is SGHRS, CDR2 YFSETQ. The CDR3 DNA reads TGCGCCAGCAGCCGGGACTTCTACGAGCAGTACTTC. Protein: CASSRDFYEQYF.

The V and J genes are TRBV7-3 and TRBJ1-1; perhaps TRBD1 as D (6 bases). Trimming removed 6 bases at V and 1 base at J, with 15 bases between. The CDR3 is made up of 15 amino acids. The V gene's germline CDR1 is SGHTA and CDR2 FQGTGA. CDR3 sequence (DNA): TGTGCCAGCAGGATATCCGGGACACAGAACACTGAAGCTTTCTTT. Amino acids: CASRISGTQNTEAFF.